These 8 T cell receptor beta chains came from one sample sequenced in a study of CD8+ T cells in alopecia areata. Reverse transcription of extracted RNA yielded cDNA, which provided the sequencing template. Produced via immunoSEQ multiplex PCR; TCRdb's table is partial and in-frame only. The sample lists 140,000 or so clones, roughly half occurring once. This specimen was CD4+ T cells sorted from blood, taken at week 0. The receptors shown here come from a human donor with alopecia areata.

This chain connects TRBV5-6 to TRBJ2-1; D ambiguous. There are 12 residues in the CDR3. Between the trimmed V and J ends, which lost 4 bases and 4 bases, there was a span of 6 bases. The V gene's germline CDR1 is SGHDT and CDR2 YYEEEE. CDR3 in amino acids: CASSLLYNEQFF. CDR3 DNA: TGTGCCAGCAGCCTACTATACAATGAGCAGTTCTTC.

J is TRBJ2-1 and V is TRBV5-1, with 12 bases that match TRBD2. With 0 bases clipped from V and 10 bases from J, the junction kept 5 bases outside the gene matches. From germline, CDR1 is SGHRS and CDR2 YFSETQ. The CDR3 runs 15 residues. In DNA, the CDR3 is TGCGCCAGCAGCTTGGCCGTCGGGACTAGCGGGGAGCAGTTCTTC. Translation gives CASSLAVGTSGEQFF.

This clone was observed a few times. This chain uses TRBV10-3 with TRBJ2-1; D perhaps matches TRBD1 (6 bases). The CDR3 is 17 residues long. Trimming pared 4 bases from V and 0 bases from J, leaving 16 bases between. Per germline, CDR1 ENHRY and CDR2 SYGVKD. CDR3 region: CAISGRLGTSSYNEQFF. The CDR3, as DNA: TGTGCCATCAGTGGGAGGTTAGGGACAAGCTCCTACAATGAGCAGTTCTTC.

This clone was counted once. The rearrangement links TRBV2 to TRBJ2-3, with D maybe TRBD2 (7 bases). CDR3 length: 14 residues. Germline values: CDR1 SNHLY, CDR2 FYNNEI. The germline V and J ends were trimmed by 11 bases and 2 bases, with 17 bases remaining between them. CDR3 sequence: CASTRGGNTDTQYF. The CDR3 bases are TGTGCCTCCACAAGGGGGGGGAACACAGATACGCAGTATTTT.

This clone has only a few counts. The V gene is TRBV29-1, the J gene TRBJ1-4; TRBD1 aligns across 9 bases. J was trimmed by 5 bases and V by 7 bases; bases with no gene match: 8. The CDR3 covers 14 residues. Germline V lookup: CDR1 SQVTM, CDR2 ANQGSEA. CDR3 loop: CSANAGTGNEKLFF. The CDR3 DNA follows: TGCAGCGCTAATGCCGGGACAGGGAATGAAAAACTGTTTTTT.

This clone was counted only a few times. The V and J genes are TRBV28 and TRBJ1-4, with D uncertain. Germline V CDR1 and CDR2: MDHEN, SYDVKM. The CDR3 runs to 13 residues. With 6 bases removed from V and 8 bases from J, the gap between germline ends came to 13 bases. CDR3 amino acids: CASRVGSSEKLFF. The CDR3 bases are TGTGCCAGCAGGGTGGGGAGCAGCGAAAAACTGTTTTTT.

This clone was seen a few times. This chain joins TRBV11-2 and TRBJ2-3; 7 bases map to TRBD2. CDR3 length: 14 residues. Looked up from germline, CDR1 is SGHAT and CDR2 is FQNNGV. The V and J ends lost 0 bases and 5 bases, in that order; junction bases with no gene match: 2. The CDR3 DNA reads TGTGCCAGCAGCTTAGATCGCGGGGGAGATACGCAGTATTTT. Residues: CASSLDRGGDTQYF.

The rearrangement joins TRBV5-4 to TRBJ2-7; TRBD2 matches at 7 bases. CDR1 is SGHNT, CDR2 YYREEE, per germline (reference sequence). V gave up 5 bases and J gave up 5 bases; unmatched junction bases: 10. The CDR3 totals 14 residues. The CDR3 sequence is CASSPASGRDEQYF. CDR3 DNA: TGTGCCAGCAGTCCCGCTAGCGGAAGGGACGAGCAGTACTTC.